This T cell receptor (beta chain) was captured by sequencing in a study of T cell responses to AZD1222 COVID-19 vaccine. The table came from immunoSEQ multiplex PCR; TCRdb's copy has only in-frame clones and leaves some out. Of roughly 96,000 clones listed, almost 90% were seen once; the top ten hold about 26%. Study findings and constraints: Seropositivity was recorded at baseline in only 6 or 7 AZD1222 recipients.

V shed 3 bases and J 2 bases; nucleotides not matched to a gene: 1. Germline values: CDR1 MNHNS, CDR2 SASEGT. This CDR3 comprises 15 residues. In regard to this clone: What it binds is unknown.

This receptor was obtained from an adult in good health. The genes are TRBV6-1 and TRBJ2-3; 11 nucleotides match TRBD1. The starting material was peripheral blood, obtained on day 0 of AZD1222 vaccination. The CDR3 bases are TGTGCCAGCAGTGAGGACAGGGGGCCCACAGATACGCAGTATTTT. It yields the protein CASSEDRGPTDTQYF.